This T cell receptor beta chain was captured by sequencing in a study of radiation and T cells in renal cell carcinoma. Losses at the gene ends were 4 bases for V and 3 bases for J; bases not matched to a gene: 3. CDR1 is LGHNA and CDR2 is YSLEER in the germline V gene. This CDR3 is built from 15 residues. Whole-study findings and limits: No pretreatment tumor biopsies were available for baseline clonotypes.

This table comes from immunoSEQ multiplex PCR, and its TCRdb copy is limited to in-frame clones, with some not included. Of tens of thousands of clones listed, approximately 80% are singletons. Concerning this clone itself: Its antigen is undetermined.

Documented time point: blood 2 weeks post-SBRT. Sample treatment: 15 Gy SBRT to primary tumor, nephrectomy 4 weeks later. Serial blood draws occurred at baseline and 2 and 4 weeks post-SBRT. Clear cell pathology was present in this patient's renal cell carcinoma. The clonotype comes from an older woman with renal cell carcinoma. This chain links TRBV4-3 with TRBJ2-3; 11 bases line up with TRBD2. Sequenced material: blood, taken from a patient whose treatment included radiotherapy and nephrectomy. This CDR3 reads CASSPSGRTTDTQYF. The CDR3, as DNA: TGCGCCAGCAGCCCTAGCGGGAGGACTACAGATACGCAGTATTTT.